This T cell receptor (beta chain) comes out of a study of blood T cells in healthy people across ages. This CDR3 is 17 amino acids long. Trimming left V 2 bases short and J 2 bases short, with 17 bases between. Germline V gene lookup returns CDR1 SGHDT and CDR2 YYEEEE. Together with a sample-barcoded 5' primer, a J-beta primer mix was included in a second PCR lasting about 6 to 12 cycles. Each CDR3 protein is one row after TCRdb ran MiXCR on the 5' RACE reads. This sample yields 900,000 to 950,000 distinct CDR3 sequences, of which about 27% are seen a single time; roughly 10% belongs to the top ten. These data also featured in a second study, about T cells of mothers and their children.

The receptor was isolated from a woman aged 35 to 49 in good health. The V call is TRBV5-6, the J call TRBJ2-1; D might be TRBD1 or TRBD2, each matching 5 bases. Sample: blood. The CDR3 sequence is CASSFMSTRGAYNEQFF. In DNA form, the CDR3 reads TGTGCCAGCAGCTTTATGTCCACCCGAGGGGCCTACAATGAGCAGTTCTTC.